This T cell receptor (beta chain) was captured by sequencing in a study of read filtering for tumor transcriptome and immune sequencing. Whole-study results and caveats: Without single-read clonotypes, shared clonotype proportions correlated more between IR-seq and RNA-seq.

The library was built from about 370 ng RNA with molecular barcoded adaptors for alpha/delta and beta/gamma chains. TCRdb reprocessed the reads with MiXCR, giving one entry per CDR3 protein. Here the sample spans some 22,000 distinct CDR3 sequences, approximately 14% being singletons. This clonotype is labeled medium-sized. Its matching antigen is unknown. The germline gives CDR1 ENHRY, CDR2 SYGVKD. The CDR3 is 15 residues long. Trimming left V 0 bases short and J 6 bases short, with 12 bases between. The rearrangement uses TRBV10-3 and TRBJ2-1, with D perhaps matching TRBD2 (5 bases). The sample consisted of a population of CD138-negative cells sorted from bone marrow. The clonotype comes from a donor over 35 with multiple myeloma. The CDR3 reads CAISESPEGGNEQFF. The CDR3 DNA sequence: TGTGCCATCAGTGAGTCACCCGAGGGCGGCAATGAGCAGTTCTTC.